One and the same sample provided the 4 T cell receptor beta chains below, sequenced in a study of identical twins. Via MiXCR, TCRdb re-called the 5' RACE reads, giving one row per CDR3 protein. This repertoire shows approximately 600,000 distinct CDR3 sequences, just over 7% found once; its top ten account for roughly 1.6%. The sample was also linked to a second study, of yellow fever vaccine responses in identical twins.

The specimen was PBMCs. These receptors all stem from a woman younger than 30 in good health.

J is TRBJ2-7 and V is TRBV10-3, with TRBD2 identical over 8 bases. Germline assignment: CDR1 ENHRY and CDR2 SYGVKD. The CDR3 sequence is 14 residues long. V lost 7 bases and J lost 5; bases outside the gene matches: 10. The chain's CDR3 is CAITSSGRGNEQYF. The CDR3 DNA reads TGTGCCATCACCTCGAGCGGGAGAGGTAACGAGCAGTACTTC.

This clonotype was detected many times. The rearrangement joins TRBV20-1 to TRBJ1-5; a possible D gene is TRBD1 (5 bases). The V gene's germline CDR1 is DFQATT and CDR2 SNEGSKA (reference sequence). V lost 3 bases, J lost 5 bases, and 11 bases lay in between. CDR3 length equals 13 residues. The CDR3 sequence is CSASGTGDQPQHF. The CDR3 region has the DNA TGCAGTGCTAGCGGCACAGGAGATCAGCCCCAGCATTTT.

The chain uses TRBV20-1 and TRBJ2-3, with 11 bases identical to TRBD2. The CDR3 is 15 residues long. The germline CDR1 and CDR2 sequences are DFQATT and SNEGSKA (reference sequence). J was trimmed by 4 bases and V by 6 bases; bases with no gene match: 9. CDR3 protein: CSAPITSGSPDTQYF. The CDR3 nucleotides are TGCAGTGCCCCAATCACTAGCGGGAGCCCAGATACGCAGTATTTT.

As DNA, the CDR3 is TGTGCCACCAGTGATTGGCAGGGGTCCTACAATGAGCAGTTCTTC. It translates to CATSDWQGSYNEQFF. This chain links TRBV24-1 with TRBJ2-1; D might be TRBD1 (6 bases). Looked up from germline, CDR1 is KGHDR and CDR2 is SFDVKD. The CDR3 totals 15 residues. Trimming removed 2 bases from V and 1 base from J, with 8 bases in between.